The 15 T cell receptor beta chains presented below share a single source sample, sequenced in a study of blood T cell repertoires in COVID-19. Clones were read by immunoSEQ multiplex PCR, and TCRdb kept only the in-frame ones, dropping some. The data hold roughly 220,000 clones, with roughly 89% observed a single time. Sequenced: PBMCs or T cells enriched from blood (not recorded which). The receptors derive from a man in his thirties or forties who had been exposed to COVID-19.

The sample holds one count of this clone. The chain has TRBV6-5 and TRBJ1-1, with 9 bases aligning to TRBD1. This CDR3 comprises 15 residues. Germline assignment: CDR1 MNHEY and CDR2 SVGAGI. J was trimmed by 10 bases and V by 6 bases; bases with no gene match: 15. CDR3 coding DNA: TGTGCCAGCAGCTCTTTCCGGGACAGGGACGTTGGAGCTTTCTTT. The encoded protein is CASSSFRDRDVGAFF.

The CDR3 coding sequence is TGTGCCAGCAGCCAAGCGGGACAGCCAAGCACTGAAGCTTTCTTT. Translation gives CASSQAGQPSTEAFF. This chain connects TRBV3-1 (or the pseudogene TRBV3-2) to TRBJ1-1, with 7 nucleotides matching TRBD1. CDR1 and CDR2 (germline): LGHDT, YNNKEL (reference sequence). This CDR3 has 15 amino acids. V was clipped by 1 base and J by 4 bases; unmatched bases: 6.

Regarding this clone: This same CDR3 is encoded by further DNA sequences in the sample. This sequence joins TRBV15 and TRBJ2-1; TRBD2 matches at 8 bases. V lost 0 bases to trimming and J lost 2 bases; unmatched junction nucleotides: 3. The V gene's germline CDR1 is LNHNV and CDR2 YYDKDF (reference sequence). The CDR3 has 16 amino acids. The CDR3 DNA is TGTGCCACCAGCAGAGACGGGGGGGGCGCCTACAATGAGCAGTTCTTC. Protein: CATSRDGGGAYNEQFF.

V and J are TRBV30 and TRBJ2-3; TRBD2 matches at 9 bases. The V and J ends lost 2 bases and 0 bases, in that order; junction bases with no gene match: 9. Germline V gene lookup returns CDR1 GTSNPN and CDR2 SVGIG (reference sequence). The CDR3 has 17 residues. The CDR3 coding sequence is TGTGCCTGGAGTATGGGGACTAGCATGTCTAGCACAGATACGCAGTATTTT. This gives the protein CAWSMGTSMSSTDTQYF.

The rearrangement uses TRBV7-2 and TRBJ2-3; 7 bases fit TRBD2. The CDR3 consists of 15 residues. The V and J ends lost 0 bases and 3 bases, in that order; junction bases with no gene match: 3. Germline CDR1 SGHTA, CDR2 FQGNSA. The CDR3 nucleotides are TGTGCCAGCAGCTTAGCTGCGGGGGAAACAGATACGCAGTATTTT. It specifies CASSLAAGETDTQYF. Looking up the rest from reference TRBV7-2 and TRBJ2-3 gives the full variable domain: GAGVSQSPSNKVTEKGKDVELRCDPISGHTALYWYRQSLGQGLEFLIYFQGNSAPDKSGLPSDRFSAERTGGSVSTLTIQRTQQEDSAVYLCASSLAAGETDTQYFGPGTRLTVL.

The genes are TRBV5-4 and TRBJ2-7; 7 nucleotides line up with TRBD1. This CDR3 contains 14 residues. With V trimmed by 4 bases and J by 3 bases, 7 bases remained unmatched. Germline CDR1 reads SGHNT; CDR2 reads YYREEE (reference sequence). This CDR3 is CASSPKGQNYEQYF. The CDR3 nucleotides read TGTGCCAGCAGCCCCAAGGGACAGAACTACGAGCAGTACTTC. The complete variable domain, with remaining parts taken from reference TRBV5-4 and TRBJ2-7, reads ETGVTQSPTHLIKTRGQQVTLRCSSQSGHNTVSWYQQALGQGPQFIFQYYREEENGRGNFPPRFSGLQFPNYSSELNVNALELDDSALYLCASSPKGQNYEQYFGPGTRLTVT.

The J gene is TRBJ2-7, the V gene TRBV6-5; maybe TRBD1 (6 bases). CDR1 MNHEY and CDR2 SVGAGI come from the germline V gene. This CDR3 contains 15 residues. V dropped 4 bases and J dropped 4 bases, with 17 bases sitting between them. CDR3 DNA sequence: TGTGCCAGCAGTTCCTTCCGGACAAGGGGGTACGAGCAGTACTTC. Translating it yields CASSSFRTRGYEQYF.

The rearrangement links TRBV19 to TRBJ2-1; TRBD1 aligns across 11 bases. V trimming: 0 bases; J trimming: 9 bases; junction bases outside the gene matches: 7. CDR1 is LNHDA, CDR2 SQIVND, per germline (reference sequence). There are 16 residues in the CDR3. This CDR3 reads CASSIDMDRGRPEQFF. CDR3 DNA sequence: TGTGCCAGTAGTATAGATATGGACAGGGGGCGACCTGAGCAGTTCTTC.

V usage is TRBV30 and J usage is TRBJ1-1; a weak D match, TRBD1 (6 bases). Trimming took off 3 bases at V and 5 bases at J, with 13 bases between the two ends. Germline V lookup: CDR1 GTSNPN, CDR2 SVGIG (reference sequence). The CDR3 is 13 residues long. CDR3 DNA sequence: TGTGCCTGGAGCCCATCGAGGGGGACTGAAGCTTTCTTT. It specifies CAWSPSRGTEAFF.

Comment on this clone: This sample also contains other DNA sequences that code for the same CDR3. This chain joins TRBV5-1 and TRBJ2-1; 8 nucleotides line up with TRBD1. In germline, CDR1 is SGHRS, CDR2 YFSETQ. This CDR3 region has 15 residues. The trim removed 0 bases at V and 2 bases at J, leaving 1 base unmatched. For the CDR3, the DNA is TGCGCCAGCAGCTTGGGACAGGGGACCTACAATGAGCAGTTCTTC. Translated: CASSLGQGTYNEQFF.

This chain uses TRBV7-9 with TRBJ1-1; a weak D match, TRBD1 (5 bases). The CDR3 sequence is 13 residues long. Germline assignment: CDR1 SEHNR and CDR2 FQNEAQ (reference sequence). V gave up 4 bases and J gave up 4 bases, with 10 bases separating them. Here the CDR3 DNA reads TGTGCCAGCAGCTACCTCCAGGGCACTGAAGCTTTCTTT. Protein sequence: CASSYLQGTEAFF.

The chain has TRBV5-1 and TRBJ1-6, with D tentatively TRBD1 (5 bases). This CDR3 spans 16 amino acids. V lost 0 bases and J lost 3, with 10 bases in between. In germline, CDR1 is SGHRS, CDR2 YFSETQ. CDR3 sequence reads: CASSLDLRVYNSPLHF. The CDR3 bases are TGCGCCAGCAGCTTGGACCTCAGGGTCTATAATTCACCCCTCCACTTT.

The chain uses TRBV5-1 and TRBJ2-5; tentatively, D is TRBD1 (7 bases). The length of the CDR3 is 17 residues. Germline V gives CDR1 SGHRS, CDR2 YFSETQ. V lost 4 bases and J 8 bases, leaving 27 bases between the germline ends. The CDR3 nucleotides are TGCGCCAGCAGCCCCGGGGGCCTAAACAGGGGCCTCAAAACCCAGTACTTC. It codes for CASSPGGLNRGLKTQYF.

Remarks on this clone: This sample also contains other DNA sequences that code for the same CDR3. This rearrangement joins TRBV9 to TRBJ1-2, with D possibly being TRBD1 (6 bases). The length of the CDR3 is 14 residues. Trimming removed 2 bases at V and 2 bases at J, with 10 bases between. CDR1 is SGDLS and CDR2 is YYNGEE in the germline V gene. The chain's CDR3 is CASSVSGGNYGYTF. CDR3 bases: TGTGCCAGCAGCGTGTCGGGGGGCAACTATGGCTACACCTTC.

The chain uses TRBV3-1 (or the pseudogene TRBV3-2) and TRBJ1-5; D is ambiguous. CDR1 LGHDT and CDR2 YNNKEL come from the germline V gene (reference sequence). V lost 1 base to trimming and J lost 1 base, with 8 bases between them. The CDR3 has 15 amino acids. This chain's CDR3 is CASSQGSGSNQPQHF. The CDR3 DNA is TGTGCCAGCAGCCAAGGTTCGGGAAGCAATCAGCCCCAGCATTTT.